This TCR beta chain was recorded in a study of T cells in women clearing cervical HPV infection. Study-wide points: Associations may precede or follow infection; HPV-specific or memory T cells were not isolated. CIN3+ cases had significantly higher TCR richness than controls; evenness did not differ.

On this clone: Antigen specificity is unknown. The read finishes 3 residues shy of the CDR3 end, and the germline J gene is used to complete it.

V was clipped by 3 bases and J by 9 bases, with 24 bases between them. Looked up from germline, CDR1 is DFQATT and CDR2 is SNEGSKA (reference sequence). This CDR3 is built from 16 residues. TCR beta CDR3 amplified by multiplex PCR from approximately 1,100 ng genomic DNA. Some clones are missing from TCRdb's copy, which holds only in-frame ones; the method was immunoSEQ multiplex PCR. This sample's table has some 40,000 clones. Sequences were obtained from blood buffy coat. This receptor was obtained from a woman between 18 and 70 years old with a cervical HPV16 infection that either progressed to CIN3+ or cleared (not recorded which). V is TRBV20-1 and J is TRBJ2-1; TRBD1 is a possible D gene (5 bases). CDR3 DNA (partial): TGCAGTGCTAGGGACATGGTCGTTCTGGGTTTTGGTGAG. Its translation is CSARDMVVLGFGE. The complete CDR3 reads CSARDMVVLGFGEQFF.